The clone carrying this T cell receptor beta chain appeared once. The same CDR3 arises from other DNA sequences in this sample as well. The V gene end was trimmed by 2 bases and the J gene end by 3 bases; junction bases not matched to a gene: 3. Germline values: CDR1 MNHEY, CDR2 SVGAGI. This CDR3 is 14 amino acids long. The PCR used 60 Vbeta and 13 Jbeta primers. The data were produced by immunoSEQ multiplex PCR, yet TCRdb's version contains in-frame clones alone and is incomplete. This table holds about 130,000 clones, about four fifths found once. The data derive from a study of cytomegalovirus exposure and HLA in healthy donors. At the level of the study: An early release of data contained 80 million to 85 million unique TCRs, which came from HLA-typed donors.

This sequence joins TRBV6-5 and TRBJ2-7, with 8 bases lining up with TRBD1. The material sequenced was PBMCs. The TCR comes from a man younger than 35 in good health and CMV-seronegative. The DNA of the CDR3 is TGTGCCAGCAGTTACGGACAGGGTGGCTACGAGCAGTACTTC. Translation gives CASSYGQGGYEQYF.